One sample yielded the 17 T cell receptor beta chains listed below, sequenced in a study of shared clonotypes between healthy human individuals. TCRdb's copy holds only in-frame clones and misses some; the assay was immunoSEQ multiplex PCR. This table has over 800,000 clones, 80% to 95% appearing once. CD45RO-negative cells were positively selected for CCR7, leaving out terminally differentiated effector memory CD45RA+ cells. The sequencing input was naive CD8+ T cells sorted from blood. These receptors were taken from a man aged 25-45 years in good health.

The chain joins TRBV7-2 to TRBJ2-7; no clear D. The V gene lost 5 bases and the J gene lost 3 bases, with 14 bases spanning the gap. The CDR3 contains 14 residues. Germline lookup yields CDR1 SGHTA and CDR2 FQGNSA. For the CDR3, the DNA is TGTGCCAGCAGCCCCTTACTAAGGAGCTACGAGCAGTACTTC. Its translation: CASSPLLRSYEQYF.

A word on this clone: The sample has other DNA sequences that encode this CDR3 too. The gene calls are TRBV6-6 and TRBJ2-3; D uncertain. Germline V lookup: CDR1 MNHNY, CDR2 SVGAGI (reference sequence). The CDR3 is 11 amino acids. V lost 5 bases, J lost 4 bases, and 4 bases lay in between. CDR3 in amino acids: CASSLPDTQYF. CDR3 in DNA: TGTGCCAGCAGTCTCCCAGATACGCAGTATTTT.

The rearrangement links TRBV6-6 to TRBJ1-5; perhaps TRBD1 as D (6 bases). Trimming left V 4 bases short and J 2 bases short, with 12 bases between. Germline values: CDR1 MNHNY, CDR2 SVGAGI (reference sequence). The CDR3 sequence is 15 residues long. CDR3 sequence reads: CASSSAGDGNQPQHF. The DNA for the CDR3 is TGTGCCAGCAGTTCAGCAGGGGATGGCAATCAGCCCCAGCATTTT.

The chain couples TRBV7-9 to TRBJ2-5, with 13 bases that match TRBD2. Germline V lookup: CDR1 SEHNR, CDR2 FQNEAQ (reference sequence). Losses at the gene ends were 4 bases for V and 2 bases for J; bases not matched to a gene: 4. CDR3 size: 16 residues. The CDR3 protein is CASSSPGLAGQETQYF. DNA of the CDR3: TGTGCCAGCAGCTCTCCGGGACTAGCGGGACAAGAGACCCAGTACTTC.

In regard to this clone: Other DNA variants within this sample encode the same CDR3. The chain uses TRBV9 and TRBJ1-2; TRBD1 is a possible D gene (5 bases). The CDR3 is 13 residues long. Germline-derived CDR1 and CDR2 are SGDLS and YYNGEE. The ends were cut back, 0 bases at V and 4 bases at J, with 7 bases in the middle. CDR3 amino acids: CASSVAQGYGYTF. DNA of the CDR3: TGTGCCAGCAGCGTAGCCCAGGGCTATGGCTACACCTTC.

The V gene is TRBV28, the J gene TRBJ2-7; 7 bases fit TRBD2. V lost 8 bases to trimming and J lost 4 bases; unmatched junction nucleotides: 8. The CDR3 loop spans 13 amino acids. Per germline, CDR1 MDHEN and CDR2 SYDVKM. CDR3 in DNA: TGTGCCAGCGGGCGAGCGGGACTGTACGAGCAGTACTTC. This sequence encodes CASGRAGLYEQYF.

V gene TRBV19 combines with J gene TRBJ1-5; D gene unclear. This CDR3 comprises 14 residues. Trimming left V 3 bases short and J 3 bases short, with 9 bases between. Germline CDR1 LNHDA, CDR2 SQIVND (reference sequence). CDR3 DNA sequence: TGTGCCAGTAGTATTGAAGGGTACAATCAGCCCCAGCATTTT. Translated, it gives CASSIEGYNQPQHF.

This chain connects TRBV19 to TRBJ2-7; D uncertain. The ends were cut back, 0 bases at V and 5 bases at J, with 8 bases in the middle. Germline lookup yields CDR1 LNHDA and CDR2 SQIVND (reference sequence). The CDR3 totals 13 residues. The CDR3 loop reads CASSIDRMNEQYF. In nucleotides, the CDR3 is TGTGCCAGTAGTATAGATCGCATGAACGAGCAGTACTTC.

This clone is a singleton in its sample. The J gene is TRBJ1-4, the V gene TRBV5-1; 7 nucleotides line up with TRBD1. Trimming cost V 4 bases and J 7 bases; bases outside gene matches: 13. The CDR3 extends over 16 amino acids. CDR1 is SGHRS and CDR2 is YFSETQ in the germline V gene. The CDR3 DNA reads TGCGCCAGCAGCCAGCCACGACAGGGTCGTCGTGAAAAACTGTTTTTT. Residues: CASSQPRQGRREKLFF.

The genes are TRBV27 and TRBJ1-1; D remains ambiguous. V was shortened by 3 bases and J by 4 bases, with 9 bases between the two germline ends. The CDR3 is made up of 13 amino acids. Germline CDR1 is MNHEY and CDR2 is SMNVEV (reference sequence). The CDR3 reads CASSLGYGTEAFF. CDR3 nucleotides: TGTGCCAGCAGTTTGGGGTACGGCACTGAAGCTTTCTTT.

This chain links TRBV28 with TRBJ2-7; D is perhaps TRBD2 (6 bases). Germline-derived CDR1 and CDR2 are MDHEN and SYDVKM. The ends were cut back, 3 bases at V and 4 bases at J, with 10 bases in the middle. The CDR3 length is 13 residues. The CDR3 here is CASSFRERYEQYF. The CDR3 nucleotides read TGTGCCAGCAGTTTTCGGGAGCGTTACGAGCAGTACTTC.

The chain joins TRBV2 to TRBJ2-7; D possibly corresponds to TRBD1 (6 bases). The V and J ends lost 0 bases and 3 bases respectively, with 12 bases between them. From germline, CDR1 is SNHLY and CDR2 FYNNEI. This CDR3 is built from 15 residues. This CDR3 reads CASSEAQGISYEQYF. The CDR3 bases are TGTGCCAGCAGTGAAGCGCAGGGGATAAGCTACGAGCAGTACTTC.

The rearrangement joins TRBV27 to TRBJ1-1; D unclear. This CDR3 comprises 16 residues. Trimming stripped 5 bases from V and 3 bases from J, with 19 bases between. CDR1 and CDR2 (germline): MNHEY, SMNVEV (reference sequence). The CDR3 is CASSPSSAGGHTEAFF. CDR3 DNA: TGTGCCAGCAGTCCCTCGAGTGCAGGAGGCCACACTGAAGCTTTCTTT.

The V call is TRBV4-3, the J call TRBJ2-2; 7 nucleotides agree with TRBD2. The CDR3 spans 17 residues. V trimming: 0 bases; J trimming: 3 bases; junction bases outside the gene matches: 7. Per the germline V gene, CDR1 is LGHNA and CDR2 is YSLEER. CDR3 in DNA: TGCGCCAGCAGCCAAGACTGGGAGGGCCGTTACACCGGGGAGCTGTTTTTT. Translation: CASSQDWEGRYTGELFF.

The rearrangement links TRBV12-5 to TRBJ1-2; TRBD1 is a possible D gene (6 bases). The CDR3 is made up of 14 amino acids. The germline gives CDR1 LGHNT, CDR2 FRNRAP. Trimming shortened V by 1 base and J by 7 bases, and 13 bases separated the two germline ends. CDR3 sequence: CASGLAGEPRGYTF. Here the CDR3 DNA reads TGTGCTAGTGGTTTGGCAGGGGAGCCCCGTGGCTACACCTTC.

The chain has TRBV7-9 and TRBJ2-7, with D possibly matching TRBD2 (6 bases). The V gene lost 10 bases and the J gene lost 6 bases, with 16 bases spanning the gap. The CDR3 is made up of 12 amino acids. Germline-derived CDR1 and CDR2 are SEHNR and FQNEAQ (reference sequence). The CDR3 sequence is CATAGLPPEQYF. For the CDR3, the DNA is TGTGCCACCGCGGGACTTCCTCCCGAGCAGTACTTC.

The J gene is TRBJ2-2, the V gene TRBV11-2, with a possible D match to TRBD2 (5 bases). Germline V gene sequence: CDR1 SGHAT, CDR2 FQNNGV. The CDR3 consists of 14 residues. V shed 2 bases and J shed 5 bases, with 9 bases lying between them. CDR3 DNA sequence: TGTGCCAGCAGCTTATGGAGGTTAACCGGGGAGCTGTTTTTT. Protein: CASSLWRLTGELFF.